The 27 T cell receptor beta chains below all came from one sample that was sequenced in a study of cytomegalovirus exposure and HLA in healthy donors. Use of 60 Vbeta and 13 Jbeta primers characterized the PCR. Generated by immunoSEQ multiplex PCR, the TCRdb table keeps only in-frame clones and is missing some. The data include 50,000 or so clones; the top ten clones carry 6% to 7.5%. The sequenced sample was PBMCs. The receptors stem from a middle-aged woman in good health and CMV-seronegative.

The rearrangement joins TRBV5-6 to TRBJ1-6, with 10 bases aligning to TRBD1. J lost 8 bases, V lost 0 bases, and 2 bases had no gene match. The germline gives CDR1 SGHDT, CDR2 YYEEEE. The CDR3 is 15 amino acids. The CDR3: CASSLGQGAHSPLHF. The CDR3 DNA follows: TGTGCCAGCAGCTTGGGACAGGGGGCACATTCACCCCTCCACTTT.

V and J are TRBV28 and TRBJ2-7, with TRBD1 as a possible D gene (5 bases). This CDR3 region has 14 residues. V dropped 6 bases and J dropped 1 base, with 13 bases sitting between them. Germline loops: CDR1 MDHEN, CDR2 SYDVKM. CDR3 in DNA: TGTGCCAGCAGCTTAGGACATCCATCCTACGAGCAGTACTTC. This translates into CASSLGHPSYEQYF. Together with reference TRBV28 and TRBJ2-7, the CDR3 gives the full variable domain: DVKVTQSSRYLVKRTGEKVFLECVQDMDHENMFWYRQDPGLGLRLIYFSYDVKMKEKGDIPEGYSVSREKKERFSLILESASTNQTSMYLCASSLGHPSYEQYFGPGTRLTVT.

The J gene is TRBJ1-4, the V gene TRBV6-1; the D is unclear. This CDR3 spans 15 amino acids. Per germline, CDR1 MNHNS and CDR2 SASEGT. The V end was cut by 1 base, the J end by 8 bases, with 14 bases between. Here the CDR3 DNA reads TGTGCCAGCAGTGAAGGCCTGGGAGATCGAGAAAAACTGTTTTTT. Protein product: CASSEGLGDREKLFF.

The chain employs TRBV9 and TRBJ2-7; 7 nucleotides line up with TRBD1. V lost 0 bases, J lost 3 bases, and 3 bases stayed unmatched. The CDR3 has 14 residues. Germline V gene data show CDR1 as SGDLS and CDR2 as YYNGEE. DNA for the CDR3: TGTGCCAGCAGCGTAGGACAGGGAGTCTACGAGCAGTACTTC. It specifies CASSVGQGVYEQYF.

The chain combines TRBV6-7 with TRBJ2-1; TRBD2 aligns across 12 bases. TRBV6-7 is an open reading frame, and its role is uncertain. The CDR3 is 19 amino acids. The junction had 6 bases not matched to a gene; V was cut back by 0 bases and J by 0 bases. The CDR3 loop is CASSYSRLAGDFSYNEQFF. Here the CDR3 DNA reads TGTGCCAGCAGTTACTCGCGACTAGCGGGGGATTTCTCCTACAATGAGCAGTTCTTC.

V usage is TRBV5-6 and J usage is TRBJ2-5; TRBD2 is a possible D gene (5 bases). This CDR3 has 13 residues. The germline V gene encodes CDR1 SGHDT and CDR2 YYEEEE. The ends were cut back, 1 base at V and 8 bases at J, with 12 bases in the middle. The CDR3 loop reads CASSLPLAFTQYF. The CDR3 DNA reads TGTGCCAGCAGCTTGCCCCTAGCCTTTACCCAGTACTTC.

The genes are TRBV28 and TRBJ1-2; TRBD1 matches 9 bases. The CDR3 contains 14 residues. After removal of 6 bases from V and 6 bases from J, the junction contained 8 bases not matched to a gene. Germline assignment: CDR1 MDHEN and CDR2 SYDVKM. The CDR3 region is CASRSAGQGNGYTF. The CDR3 DNA reads TGTGCCAGCAGGAGCGCCGGACAGGGGAATGGCTACACCTTC.

The rearrangement links TRBV7-9 to TRBJ1-2; 7 bases are a match to TRBD1. This CDR3 region has 15 residues. Germline V gene sequence: CDR1 SEHNR, CDR2 FQNEAQ (reference sequence). Trimming at V came to 4 bases and at J to 4 bases, leaving 9 bases not matched to a gene. CDR3 in amino acids: CASSSPDRPGYGYTF. CDR3 bases: TGTGCCAGCAGCTCACCGGACAGGCCTGGCTATGGCTACACCTTC.

The J gene is TRBJ2-3, the V gene TRBV11-3, with a possible D match to TRBD2 (7 bases). Looked up from germline, CDR1 is SGHNT and CDR2 is YENEEA. This CDR3 is 15 amino acids long. Between the trimmed V and J ends, which lost 1 base and 2 bases, there was a span of 10 bases. The CDR3 protein is CASSLVGGATDTQYF. The CDR3 nucleotides are TGTGCCAGCAGCTTAGTTGGGGGGGCCACAGATACGCAGTATTTT.

The chain uses TRBV15 and TRBJ2-7; 13 bases line up with TRBD2. V was clipped by 1 base and J by 0 bases; unmatched bases: 6. Germline V CDR1 and CDR2: LNHNV, YYDKDF (reference sequence). The CDR3 contains 18 residues. In nucleotides, the CDR3 is TGTGCCACCAGCAGAGGGACTAGCGGGGGAGAGATCTCCTACGAGCAGTACTTC. This translates into CATSRGTSGGEISYEQYF.

The chain joins TRBV30 to TRBJ2-5, with no clear D. The CDR3 loop spans 13 amino acids. V lost 0 bases and J lost 3, with 8 bases in between. The germline V gene encodes CDR1 GTSNPN and CDR2 SVGIG (reference sequence). This CDR3 reads CAWSVILKETQYF. The CDR3 DNA is TGTGCCTGGAGTGTAATTCTAAAAGAGACCCAGTACTTC.

V usage is TRBV19 and J usage is TRBJ2-3, with 8 bases lining up with TRBD1. The germline CDR1 and CDR2 sequences are LNHDA and SQIVND (reference sequence). CDR3 length equals 17 residues. V lost 5 bases and J lost 2; bases outside the gene matches: 12. CDR3 amino acids: CASSVPVTGAATDTQYF. The CDR3 nucleotides are TGTGCCAGTAGTGTTCCGGTGACAGGGGCTGCCACAGATACGCAGTATTTT.

This chain joins TRBV5-6 and TRBJ1-2; 9 bases map to TRBD1. Germline V gives CDR1 SGHDT, CDR2 YYEEEE. The CDR3 contains 14 residues. The junction had 7 bases not matched to a gene; V was cut back by 4 bases and J by 6 bases. The CDR3 sequence: CASSLGQGKDGYTF. In DNA, the CDR3 is TGTGCCAGCAGCCTCGGACAGGGGAAAGATGGCTACACCTTC.

This rearrangement joins TRBV6-1 to TRBJ2-5, with 9 nucleotides matching TRBD1. J lost 5 bases, V lost 6 bases, and 1 base had no gene match. This CDR3 region has 12 residues. Germline CDR1 reads MNHNS; CDR2 reads SASEGT. The DNA for the CDR3 is TGTGCCAGCAGAGGGACAGGGGAGACCCAGTACTTC. Translation gives CASRGTGETQYF.

The DNA of the CDR3 is TGTGCCAGCAGCGGTATTGACAGGGTGATTTATGGCTACACCTTC. Residues: CASSGIDRVIYGYTF. This rearrangement joins TRBV5-8 to TRBJ1-2; 7 positions match TRBD1. Germline lookup yields CDR1 SGHTS and CDR2 YDEGEE. Losses at the gene ends were 4 bases for V and 5 bases for J; bases not matched to a gene: 11. The CDR3 loop spans 15 amino acids.

In DNA, the CDR3 is TGTGCCACCAGCAGAGTGGCCCCGGGACAGGGGAAAAAACTGTTTTTT. Translated: CATSRVAPGQGKKLFF. This sequence joins TRBV15 and TRBJ1-4; 10 nucleotides match TRBD1. The CDR3 sequence is 16 residues long. CDR1 and CDR2 from the germline V gene are LNHNV and YYDKDF (reference sequence). Unmatched junction bases numbered 8, after V lost 1 base and J lost 9 bases.

The chain has TRBV4-3 and TRBJ1-4; D may be TRBD1 (6 bases). Germline V gene data show CDR1 as LGHNA and CDR2 as YSLEER. The CDR3 covers 18 residues. Trimming removed 1 base from V and 7 bases from J, with 22 bases in between. The CDR3 bases are TGCGCCAGCAGCCAAGTAATCCCCCGGGACACCCGGCCTGAAAAACTGTTTTTT. Protein: CASSQVIPRDTRPEKLFF.

CDR3 in DNA: TGCGCCAGCAGTCCGGGTAGCGGCTCGAACACCGGGGAGCTGTTTTTT. Protein sequence: CASSPGSGSNTGELFF. This sequence joins TRBV5-1 and TRBJ2-2; D might be TRBD2 (6 bases). Germline values: CDR1 SGHRS, CDR2 YFSETQ. The CDR3 is 16 amino acids. Trimming took 5 bases from V and 0 from J, leaving 14 bases between them.

The V call is TRBV18, the J call TRBJ1-6; D is ambiguous. The CDR3 runs 15 residues. Germline CDR1 is KGHSH and CDR2 is LQKENI. Trimming stripped 3 bases from V and 10 bases from J, with 16 bases between. The CDR3 nucleotides are TGTGCCAGCTCACCGACGGCTCCGGGTGGATCACCCCTCCACTTT. Its protein is CASSPTAPGGSPLHF.

The chain links TRBV13 to TRBJ2-1, with D tentatively TRBD1 (6 bases). This CDR3 region has 13 residues. Germline V gene lookup returns CDR1 PRHDT and CDR2 FYEKMQ (reference sequence). V lost 2 bases, J lost 5 bases, and 7 bases lay in between. CDR3 nucleotides: TGTGCCAGCAGCTTACGACAGGACAATGAGCAGTTCTTC. Translating it yields CASSLRQDNEQFF.

The rearrangement joins TRBV7-3 to TRBJ1-1, with 7 bases lining up with TRBD1. The germline V gene encodes CDR1 SGHTA and CDR2 FQGTGA. The CDR3 consists of 16 residues. The junction had 15 bases not matched to a gene; V was cut back by 4 bases and J by 7 bases. CDR3 sequence (DNA): TGTGCCAGCAGCTCTTTACTACGGACAGGCATATTTGAAGCTTTCTTT. Its protein product is CASSSLLRTGIFEAFF.

J is TRBJ2-3 and V is TRBV7-3, with a tentative D call TRBD2 (6 bases). The germline V gene encodes CDR1 SGHTA and CDR2 FQGTGA. The CDR3 totals 13 residues. V was trimmed by 5 bases and J by 6 bases, leaving 12 bases between them. The CDR3 DNA follows: TGTGCCAGCAGCCGGGAGAGGTGGGATACGCAGTATTTT. Translation gives CASSRERWDTQYF. The variable domain in full, completed from reference TRBV7-3 and TRBJ2-3, reads GAGVSQTPSNKVTEKGKYVELRCDPISGHTALYWYRQSLGQGPEFLIYFQGTGAADDSGLPNDRFFAVRPEGSVSTLKIQRTERGDSAVYLCASSRERWDTQYFGPGTRLTVL.

The chain is built from TRBV7-2 and TRBJ1-2, with TRBD1 matching over 12 bases. The CDR3 totals 15 residues. The germline V gene has CDR1 SGHTA and CDR2 FQGNSA. J gave up 5 bases and V 3 bases, and 4 bases lay outside the gene matches. This chain's CDR3 is CASSLGDRGQYGYTF. Written as DNA, the CDR3 is TGTGCCAGCAGCTTGGGGGACAGGGGGCAATATGGCTACACCTTC.

V is TRBV19 and J is TRBJ1-3; D not resolved. The CDR3 is 13 residues long. Germline-derived CDR1 and CDR2 are LNHDA and SQIVND (reference sequence). V was clipped by 3 bases and J by 4 bases, with 7 bases between them. DNA for the CDR3: TGTGCCAGTAGTATGCCTGAGGGAAACACCATATATTTT. The encoded protein is CASSMPEGNTIYF.

The chain uses TRBV12-5 and TRBJ1-2; TRBD1 might be the D (6 bases). Germline loops: CDR1 LGHNT, CDR2 FRNRAP. Trimming removed 1 base at V and 7 bases at J, with 10 bases between. There are 13 residues in the CDR3. The DNA for the CDR3 is TGTGCTAGTGGTTTGGGGGAACAGGGTGGCTACACCTTC. Protein product: CASGLGEQGGYTF.

The rearrangement links TRBV19 to TRBJ2-1, with 9 bases identical to TRBD2. The CDR3 extends over 16 amino acids. Unmatched junction bases numbered 3, after V lost 2 bases and J lost 1 base. CDR1 and CDR2 (germline): LNHDA, SQIVND (reference sequence). The DNA for the CDR3 is TGTGCCAGTAGTATACTAGCGGGATCGTCCTACAATGAGCAGTTCTTC. It encodes CASSILAGSSYNEQFF.

The chain is built from TRBV18 and TRBJ1-5, with D hard to call. This CDR3 is 14 amino acids long. V gave up 6 bases and J gave up 6 bases, with 15 bases separating them. CDR1 is KGHSH and CDR2 is LQKENI in the germline V gene. The CDR3 sequence is CASSPGGFFQPQHF. In DNA, the CDR3 is TGTGCCAGCTCCCCCGGAGGGTTTTTTCAGCCCCAGCATTTT. Complete variable domain (other parts from reference TRBV18 and TRBJ1-5): NAGVMQNPRHLVRRRGQEARLRCSPMKGHSHVYWYRQLPEEGLKFMVYLQKENIIDESGMPKERFSAEFPKEGPSILRIQQVVRGDSAAYFCASSPGGFFQPQHFGDGTRLSIL.